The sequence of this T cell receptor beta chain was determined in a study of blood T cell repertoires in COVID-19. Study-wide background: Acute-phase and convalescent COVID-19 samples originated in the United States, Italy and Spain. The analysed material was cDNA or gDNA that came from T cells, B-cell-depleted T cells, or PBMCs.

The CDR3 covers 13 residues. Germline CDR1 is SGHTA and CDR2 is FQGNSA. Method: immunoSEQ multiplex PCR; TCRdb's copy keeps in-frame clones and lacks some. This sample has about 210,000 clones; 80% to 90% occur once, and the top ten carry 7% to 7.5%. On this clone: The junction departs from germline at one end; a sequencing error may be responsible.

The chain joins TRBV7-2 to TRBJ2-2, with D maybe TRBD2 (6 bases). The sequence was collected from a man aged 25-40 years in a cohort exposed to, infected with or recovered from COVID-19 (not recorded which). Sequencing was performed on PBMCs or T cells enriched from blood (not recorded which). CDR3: CASSESGPGGLFF. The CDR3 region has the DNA TGTGCCAGCAGTGAATCCGGTCCCGGGGGGCTGTTTTTT.